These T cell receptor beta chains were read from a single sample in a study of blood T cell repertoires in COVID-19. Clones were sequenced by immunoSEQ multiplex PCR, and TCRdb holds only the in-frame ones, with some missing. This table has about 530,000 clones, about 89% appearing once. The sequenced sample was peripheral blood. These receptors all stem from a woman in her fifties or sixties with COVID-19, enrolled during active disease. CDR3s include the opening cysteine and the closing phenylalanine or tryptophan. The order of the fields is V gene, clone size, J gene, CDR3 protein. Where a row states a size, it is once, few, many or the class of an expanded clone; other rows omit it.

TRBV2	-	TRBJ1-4	CASSEGQGRYEKLFF
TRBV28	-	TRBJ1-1	CASSPRQTALAAFF
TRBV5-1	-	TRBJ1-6	CASSPWTGELNSPLHF
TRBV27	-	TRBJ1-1	CASSLSGGETEAFF
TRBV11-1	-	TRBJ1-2	CASSLVAGANYGYTF
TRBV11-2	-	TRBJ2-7	CASSLTGYEQYF
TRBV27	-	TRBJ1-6	CASSSGQLNSPLHF
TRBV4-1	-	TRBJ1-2	CASSQARNYGYTF
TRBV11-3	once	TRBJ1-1	CASSLDRTEKAFF
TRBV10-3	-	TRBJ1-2	CAILGGEEVGGYTF
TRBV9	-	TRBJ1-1	CASSVGLGASKTEAFF
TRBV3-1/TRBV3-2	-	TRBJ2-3	CASSQPGTSVSGADTQYF
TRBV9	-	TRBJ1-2	CASSATAGGYTF
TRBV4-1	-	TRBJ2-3	CASSRRLAGGQDTQYF
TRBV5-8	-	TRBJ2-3	CASSLLSLDTQYF
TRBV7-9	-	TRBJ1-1	CASSLEQDTEAFF
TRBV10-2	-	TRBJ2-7	CASSVTGSSYEQYF
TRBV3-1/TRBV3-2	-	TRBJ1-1	CASRSGGGEAFF
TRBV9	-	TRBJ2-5	CASSPWGGASAQETQYF
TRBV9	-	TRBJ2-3	CASSTRTSGVTDTQYF
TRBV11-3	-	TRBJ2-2	CASSLVVGELFF
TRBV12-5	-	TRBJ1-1	CASRGSEAFF
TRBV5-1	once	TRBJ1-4	CASSQSAVGEEKLFF
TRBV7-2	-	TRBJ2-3	CASSRGLAVSTDTQYF
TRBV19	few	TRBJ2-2	CASSIRTVNTGELFF
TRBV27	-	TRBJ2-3	CASSPTGTRTDTQYF
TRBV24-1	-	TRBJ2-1	CATSSPGLASDEQFF
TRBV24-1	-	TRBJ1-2	CATSDTPEGYTF
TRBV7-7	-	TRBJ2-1	CASSAVLAGGNEQFF
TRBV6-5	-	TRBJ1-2	CASGSGGGYTF
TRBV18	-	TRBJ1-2	CASSARGRGYTF
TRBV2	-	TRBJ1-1	CASSVRWGQGVEAFF
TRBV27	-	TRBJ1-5	CASSFWWGRLSNQPQHF
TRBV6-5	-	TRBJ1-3	CATQRHRNTIYF
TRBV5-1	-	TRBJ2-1	CASSLGGSYNEQFF
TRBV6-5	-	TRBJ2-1	CASSLWGVGNEQFF
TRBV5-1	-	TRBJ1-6	CASSLQGLNSPLHF
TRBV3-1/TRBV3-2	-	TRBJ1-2	CASSQMEGEGYTF
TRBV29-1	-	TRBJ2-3	CSYGGTSDYTDTQYF
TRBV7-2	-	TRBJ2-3	CASSLVPSGGSLSDTQYF
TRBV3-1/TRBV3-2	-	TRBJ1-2	CASSQGPGEVSGYTF
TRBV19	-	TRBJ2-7	CASSIGYRGEQYF
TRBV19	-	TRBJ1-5	CASSTQGGQPQHF
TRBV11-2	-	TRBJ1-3	CASSLATAISGNTIYF
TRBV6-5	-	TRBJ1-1	CASSYSGGLRTEAFF
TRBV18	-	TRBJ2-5	CASSPPHRPFQYF
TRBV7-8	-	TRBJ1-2	CASSSLDRGDYGYTF
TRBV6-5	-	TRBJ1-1	CASTPRGNPEAFF
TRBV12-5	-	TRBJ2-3	CASGLVLEVQGDTQYF
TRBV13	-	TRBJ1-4	CASSSGGAGEKLFF
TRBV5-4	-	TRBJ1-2	CASSLVGQGYGYTF
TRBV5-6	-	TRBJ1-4	CASSDGTVGEKLFF
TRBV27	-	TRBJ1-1	CASTARPDTEAFF
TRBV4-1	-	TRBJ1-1	CASRQGFGNTEAFF
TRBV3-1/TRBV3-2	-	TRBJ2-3	CASSHRQGGTDTQYF
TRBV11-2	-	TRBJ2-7	CASSLAERAYEQYF
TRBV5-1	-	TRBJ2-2	CASSYPGLNTGELFF
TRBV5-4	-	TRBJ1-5	CASSLGGVNQPQHF